A single sample gave rise to the 28 T cell receptor beta chains below, sequenced in a study of blood T cell repertoires in COVID-19 (dated by TCRdb to 2020 to 2021). Libraries were prepared through the immunoSEQ multiplex PCR assay. TCRdb stores this immuneACCESS table with in-frame sequences only. Part of the clones is absent; in the studies checked, under half of the shortfall reflects unresolved V genes, and no reason is known for the rest. This sample is represented by roughly 150,000 clones; over 65% of them were singletons. The ten top clones hold roughly 8% of the sample. The source material was peripheral blood. These receptors originate from a man aged 60-69 years with acute or convalescent COVID-19.

This clone was found once. The rearrangement uses TRBV4-3 and TRBJ1-1; D is possibly TRBD1 (6 bases). V lost 1 base and J 4 bases, leaving 10 bases between the germline ends. CDR1 is LGHNA and CDR2 is YSLEER in the germline V gene. The CDR3 is made up of 14 amino acids. CDR3 sequence: CASSQGQVGTEAFF. CDR3 nucleotide sequence: TGCGCCAGCAGCCAAGGACAGGTCGGCACTGAAGCTTTCTTT.

Turning to this clone: The germline gene is not matched at one end of the junction; a read error may be the cause. The chain has TRBV11-2 and TRBJ1-1; no reliable D call. Per the germline V gene, CDR1 is SGHAT and CDR2 is FQNNGV. The CDR3 contains 13 residues. DNA for the CDR3: TGTGCCAGCAACTTACAGATGAACACTGAAGCTTTCTTT. This sequence encodes CASNLQMNTEAFF.

The chain uses TRBV7-8 and TRBJ1-5; 7 nucleotides line up with TRBD1. CDR1 and CDR2 (germline): SGHVS, FQNEAQ. V shed 7 bases, J shed 5 bases, and the junction held 8 bases outside the gene matches. This CDR3 has 14 amino acids. The CDR3 sequence: CASTATGYHQPQHF. The CDR3 DNA reads TGTGCCAGCACCGCGACAGGGTACCATCAGCCCCAGCATTTT.

The V gene is TRBV5-5, the J gene TRBJ2-7; 11 nucleotides line up with TRBD1. The CDR3 is 14 residues long. Per the germline V gene, CDR1 is SGHKS and CDR2 is YYEKEE (reference sequence). Trimming took 4 bases from V and 3 from J; bases not matched to a gene: 3. The CDR3 loop is CASSLGQGVYEQYF. As DNA, the CDR3 is TGTGCCAGCAGCCTGGGACAGGGGGTCTACGAGCAGTACTTC.

The V gene is TRBV6-5, the J gene TRBJ1-2; no firm D call. The CDR3 is 14 residues long. The V and J ends lost 3 bases and 6 bases respectively, with 14 bases between them. Germline CDR1 reads MNHEY; CDR2 reads SVGAGI. The CDR3 reads CASSYISSPHGYTF. CDR3 DNA: TGTGCCAGCAGTTATATCTCCTCTCCCCATGGCTACACCTTC.

The chain has TRBV5-1 and TRBJ2-1; D perhaps matches TRBD1 (5 bases). Trimming shortened V by 3 bases and J by 0 bases, and 13 bases separated the two germline ends. CDR3 size: 16 residues. Per the germline V gene, CDR1 is SGHRS and CDR2 is YFSETQ. As DNA, the CDR3 is TGCGCCAGCAGCTCCAAGACAGCAAGCTCCTACAATGAGCAGTTCTTC. The encoded protein is CASSSKTASSYNEQFF.

This clone has only one observation. The genes are TRBV3-1 (or the pseudogene TRBV3-2) and TRBJ1-1; a weak D match, TRBD1 (5 bases). V was trimmed by 0 bases and J by 1 base, leaving 9 bases between them. This CDR3 region has 15 residues. The V gene's germline CDR1 is LGHDT and CDR2 YNNKEL (reference sequence). The CDR3 nucleotides read TGTGCCAGCAGCCAAGATCAGGGTTGGAACACTGAAGCTTTCTTT. This gives the protein CASSQDQGWNTEAFF.

The chain links TRBV7-9 to TRBJ1-3; 11 nucleotides agree with TRBD1. The CDR3 runs 14 residues. J gave up 7 bases and V 5 bases, and 4 bases lay outside the gene matches. Germline V gene data show CDR1 as SEHNR and CDR2 as FQNEAQ (reference sequence). In nucleotides, the CDR3 is TGTGCCAGCAGCCTGGGACAGGGGGTTAACACCATATATTTT. Residues: CASSLGQGVNTIYF. Combining the CDR3 with reference TRBV7-9 and TRBJ1-3 gives the whole variable domain DTGVSQNPRHKITKRGQNVTFRCDPISEHNRLYWYRQTLGQGPEFLTYFQNEAQLEKSRLLSDRFSAERPKGSFSTLEIQRTEQGDSAMYLCASSLGQGVNTIYFGEGSWLTVV.

The chain joins TRBV4-3 to TRBJ1-2; no firm D call. Germline loops: CDR1 LGHNA, CDR2 YSLEER. The CDR3 runs to 16 residues. Trimming took off 3 bases at V and 1 base at J, with 15 bases between the two ends. The CDR3 sequence: CASSQDWENRNYGYTF. CDR3 in DNA: TGCGCCAGCAGCCAGGACTGGGAGAACCGTAACTATGGCTACACCTTC.

This rearrangement joins TRBV9 to TRBJ1-1; D uncertain. The CDR3 has 14 residues. The V gene lost 0 bases and the J gene lost 1 base, with 7 bases spanning the gap. Germline V gives CDR1 SGDLS, CDR2 YYNGEE. The CDR3 reads CASSVGLENTEAFF. CDR3 bases: TGTGCCAGCAGCGTAGGACTGGAGAACACTGAAGCTTTCTTT.

The V gene is TRBV7-9, the J gene TRBJ2-7, with TRBD2 matching over 7 bases. With 4 bases clipped from V and 2 bases from J, the junction kept 5 bases outside the gene matches. CDR1 is SEHNR and CDR2 is FQNEAQ in the germline V gene (reference sequence). The CDR3 sequence is 14 residues long. The CDR3 reads CASSWGGATYEQYF. The CDR3 nucleotides read TGTGCCAGCAGCTGGGGAGGGGCTACCTACGAGCAGTACTTC.

In its sample, this clone was seen once. The J gene is TRBJ1-2, the V gene TRBV30; a possible D gene is TRBD1 (5 bases). V lost 1 base to trimming and J lost 7 bases, with 16 bases between them. This CDR3 has 14 residues. Germline V gene lookup returns CDR1 GTSNPN and CDR2 SVGIG (reference sequence). In DNA, the CDR3 is TGTGCCTGGAGTGGAACCGGGACTAGAGGTGGCTACACCTTC. This encodes CAWSGTGTRGGYTF.

The V call is TRBV7-3, the J call TRBJ1-4, with TRBD1 identical over 8 bases. Germline V lookup: CDR1 SGHTA, CDR2 FQGTGA. V gave up 5 bases and J gave up 8 bases; unmatched junction bases: 10. CDR3 size: 15 residues. CDR3 amino acids: CASSPTGTGGEKLFF. CDR3 nucleotides: TGTGCCAGCAGCCCCACCGGGACAGGAGGCGAAAAACTGTTTTTT. The full variable domain, in which reference TRBV7-3 and TRBJ1-4 provide the parts outside the CDR3, is GAGVSQTPSNKVTEKGKYVELRCDPISGHTALYWYRQSLGQGPEFLIYFQGTGAADDSGLPNDRFFAVRPEGSVSTLKIQRTERGDSAVYLCASSPTGTGGEKLFFGSGTQLSVL.

V and J are TRBV6-1 and TRBJ2-3, with 8 bases identical to TRBD2. V shed 2 bases, J shed 6 bases, and the junction held 13 bases outside the gene matches. Germline values: CDR1 MNHNS, CDR2 SASEGT. There are 17 residues in the CDR3. The CDR3 is CASSELIAGRRQDTQYF. In nucleotides, the CDR3 is TGTGCCAGCAGTGAACTGATAGCGGGGCGGAGGCAGGATACGCAGTATTTT.

This chain connects TRBV6-5 to TRBJ2-3, with D possibly matching TRBD2 (6 bases). Trimming took 4 bases from V and 1 from J, leaving 15 bases between them. CDR3 length: 16 residues. Looked up from germline, CDR1 is MNHEY and CDR2 is SVGAGI. CDR3 DNA: TGTGCCAGCAGTTCCGGTACGGGGGTTCGCACAGATACGCAGTATTTT. Translated: CASSSGTGVRTDTQYF.

The rearrangement links TRBV30 to TRBJ1-5; D gene unclear. Looked up from germline, CDR1 is GTSNPN and CDR2 is SVGIG (reference sequence). The CDR3 runs to 14 residues. Trimming shortened V by 0 bases and J by 2 bases, and 8 bases separated the two germline ends. CDR3 in amino acids: CAWSVTDRNQPQHF. As DNA, the CDR3 is TGTGCCTGGAGTGTAACAGACCGCAATCAGCCCCAGCATTTT.

The V gene is TRBV25-1, the J gene TRBJ2-2; D may be TRBD1 (6 bases). The germline V gene encodes CDR1 MGHDK and CDR2 SYGVNS. The V gene lost 3 bases and the J gene lost 3 bases, with 14 bases spanning the gap. The CDR3 spans 16 residues. CDR3 coding DNA: TGTGCCAGCAGTGAGTCCGGACAGTTTTACACCGGGGAGCTGTTTTTT. It encodes CASSESGQFYTGELFF.

The gene calls are TRBV29-1 and TRBJ2-5; D is ambiguous. The CDR3 length is 11 residues. Deletions cut 7 bases from V and 3 bases from J, with 9 bases between. Germline CDR1 is SQVTM and CDR2 is ANQGSEA. The CDR3 here is CSAGVEETQYF. DNA for the CDR3: TGCAGCGCAGGCGTAGAAGAGACCCAGTACTTC.

A single count supports this clone. The chain employs TRBV7-8 and TRBJ1-5; possible D gene TRBD1, 5 bases. The CDR3 is 12 amino acids. Trimming removed 5 bases from V and 7 bases from J, with 9 bases in between. Germline V lookup: CDR1 SGHVS, CDR2 FQNEAQ. DNA for the CDR3: TGTGCCAGCAGCCCACAGGACCAGCCCCAGCATTTT. Translating gives CASSPQDQPQHF.

This clone was seen only once. The chain is built from TRBV27 and TRBJ1-2; D is possibly TRBD1 (5 bases). This CDR3 region has 16 residues. Deletions cut 5 bases from V and 1 base from J, with 17 bases between. Germline loops: CDR1 MNHEY, CDR2 SMNVEV (reference sequence). The CDR3: CASSPSEGENNYGYTF. For the CDR3, the DNA is TGTGCCAGCAGTCCATCTGAAGGGGAAAATAACTATGGCTACACCTTC.

The chain couples TRBV6-5 to TRBJ1-5; no clear D. Germline values: CDR1 MNHEY, CDR2 SVGAGI. This CDR3 spans 15 amino acids. V gave up 6 bases and J gave up 0 bases, with 12 bases separating them. DNA of the CDR3: TGTGCCAGCAGCCTGGACGGGAATAGCAATCAGCCCCAGCATTTT. Translated: CASSLDGNSNQPQHF.

The chain recombines TRBV19 with TRBJ2-2; 10 nucleotides match TRBD1. The CDR3 sequence is 16 residues long. Germline V gene sequence: CDR1 LNHDA, CDR2 SQIVND (reference sequence). After removal of 4 bases from V and 1 base from J, the junction contained 3 bases not matched to a gene. This CDR3 is CASSRQGAMNTGELFF. CDR3 coding DNA: TGTGCCAGTAGTAGACAGGGGGCGATGAACACCGGGGAGCTGTTTTTT. The variable domain in full, completed from reference TRBV19 and TRBJ2-2, reads DGGITQSPKYLFRKEGQNVTLSCEQNLNHDAMYWYRQDPGQGLRLIYYSQIVNDFQKGDIAEGYSVSREKKESFPLTVTSAQKNPTAFYLCASSRQGAMNTGELFFGEGSRLTVL.

The rearrangement joins TRBV19 to TRBJ1-6; 9 nucleotides align to TRBD1. CDR1 LNHDA and CDR2 SQIVND come from the germline V gene (reference sequence). Trimming took 5 bases from V and 7 from J; bases not matched to a gene: 6. The length of the CDR3 is 15 residues. The CDR3 loop is CASSSRGQGNSPLHF. Written as DNA, the CDR3 is TGTGCCAGTAGTTCAAGGGGACAGGGAAATTCACCCCTCCACTTT.

The genes are TRBV19 and TRBJ1-1, with a weak D call TRBD1 (5 bases). The ends were cut back, 1 base at V and 4 bases at J, with 10 bases in the middle. CDR1 is LNHDA and CDR2 is SQIVND in the germline V gene (reference sequence). The CDR3 loop spans 14 amino acids. CDR3 sequence reads: CASSIAGGSTEAFF. The CDR3 region has the DNA TGTGCCAGTAGTATAGCGGGGGGATCCACTGAAGCTTTCTTT.

The chain recombines TRBV7-2 with TRBJ2-7; the match to TRBD1 covers 9 bases. Germline lookup yields CDR1 SGHTA and CDR2 FQGNSA. Trimming removed 1 base from V and 2 bases from J; junction bases left unmatched: 6. The CDR3 is 16 residues long. Here the CDR3 DNA reads TGTGCCAGCAGCTTAGGTTTGGGGGACAGGGCCTACGAGCAGTACTTC. Residues: CASSLGLGDRAYEQYF.

This chain uses TRBV6-6 with TRBJ1-5; 10 bases line up with TRBD1. The junction had 2 bases not matched to a gene; V was cut back by 4 bases and J by 5 bases. Germline assignment: CDR1 MNHNY and CDR2 SVGAGI (reference sequence). The CDR3 sequence is 14 residues long. The CDR3 loop reads CASSSTGGHQPQHF. The CDR3 DNA sequence: TGTGCCAGCAGTTCGACAGGGGGCCATCAGCCCCAGCATTTT.

The chain employs TRBV7-2 and TRBJ1-1, with 7 bases aligning to TRBD1. Trimming cost V 4 bases and J 3 bases; bases outside gene matches: 8. Germline V gives CDR1 SGHTA, CDR2 FQGNSA. The CDR3 is made up of 15 amino acids. CDR3 amino acids: CASSSYRGRDTEAFF. The CDR3 nucleotides read TGTGCCAGCAGCTCATACAGGGGTAGGGACACTGAAGCTTTCTTT. Complete variable domain (other parts from reference TRBV7-2 and TRBJ1-1): GAGVSQSPSNKVTEKGKDVELRCDPISGHTALYWYRQSLGQGLEFLIYFQGNSAPDKSGLPSDRFSAERTGGSVSTLTIQRTQQEDSAVYLCASSSYRGRDTEAFFGQGTRLTVV.

This clone appeared a few times. This rearrangement joins TRBV5-6 to TRBJ1-6; no reliable D call. Trimming stripped 0 bases from V and 1 base from J, with 14 bases between. The germline V gene encodes CDR1 SGHDT and CDR2 YYEEEE. CDR3 length: 18 residues. The CDR3 here is CASSLEALGRSYNSPLHF. The DNA of the CDR3 is TGTGCCAGCAGCTTGGAGGCACTCGGGAGGTCCTATAATTCACCCCTCCACTTT.